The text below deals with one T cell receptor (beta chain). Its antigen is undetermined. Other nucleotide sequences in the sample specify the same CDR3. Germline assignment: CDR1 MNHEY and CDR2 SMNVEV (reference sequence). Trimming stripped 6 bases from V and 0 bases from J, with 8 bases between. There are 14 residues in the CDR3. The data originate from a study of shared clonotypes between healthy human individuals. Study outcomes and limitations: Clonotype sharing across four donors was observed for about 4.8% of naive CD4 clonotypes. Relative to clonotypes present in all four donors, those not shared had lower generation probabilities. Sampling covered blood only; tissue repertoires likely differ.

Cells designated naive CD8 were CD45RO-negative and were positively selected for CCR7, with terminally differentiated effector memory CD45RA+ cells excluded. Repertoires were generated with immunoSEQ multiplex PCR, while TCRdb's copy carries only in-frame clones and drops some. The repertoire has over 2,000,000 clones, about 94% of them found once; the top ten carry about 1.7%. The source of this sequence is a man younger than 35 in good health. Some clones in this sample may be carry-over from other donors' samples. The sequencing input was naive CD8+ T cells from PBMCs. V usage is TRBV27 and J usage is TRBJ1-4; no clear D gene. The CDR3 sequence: CASSPRATNEKLFF. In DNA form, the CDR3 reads TGTGCCAGCAGCCCAAGGGCAACTAATGAAAAACTGTTTTTT. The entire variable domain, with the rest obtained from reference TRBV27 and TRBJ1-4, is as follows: EAQVTQNPRYLITVTGKKLTVTCSQNMNHEYMSWYRQDPGLGLRQIYYSMNVEVTDKGDVPEGYKVSRKEKRNFPLILESPSPNQTSLYFCASSPRATNEKLFFGSGTQLSVL.